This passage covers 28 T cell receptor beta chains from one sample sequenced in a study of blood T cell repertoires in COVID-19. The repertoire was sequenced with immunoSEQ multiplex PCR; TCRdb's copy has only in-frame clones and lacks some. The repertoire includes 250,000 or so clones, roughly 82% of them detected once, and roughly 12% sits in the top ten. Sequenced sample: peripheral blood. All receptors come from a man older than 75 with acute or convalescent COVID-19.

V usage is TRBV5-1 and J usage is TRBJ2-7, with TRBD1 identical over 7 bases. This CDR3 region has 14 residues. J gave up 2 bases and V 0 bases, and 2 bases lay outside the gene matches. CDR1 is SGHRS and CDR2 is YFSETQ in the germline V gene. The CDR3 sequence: CASSLDRGAYEQYF. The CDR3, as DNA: TGCGCCAGCAGCTTGGACAGGGGCGCCTACGAGCAGTACTTC.

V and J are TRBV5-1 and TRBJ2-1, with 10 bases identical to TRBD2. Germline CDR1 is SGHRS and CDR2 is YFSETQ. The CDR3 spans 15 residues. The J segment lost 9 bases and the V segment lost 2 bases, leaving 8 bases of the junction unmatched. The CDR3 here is CASSFRTSGMGEQFF. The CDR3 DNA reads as TGCGCCAGCAGCTTCCGAACTAGCGGGATGGGTGAGCAGTTCTTC.

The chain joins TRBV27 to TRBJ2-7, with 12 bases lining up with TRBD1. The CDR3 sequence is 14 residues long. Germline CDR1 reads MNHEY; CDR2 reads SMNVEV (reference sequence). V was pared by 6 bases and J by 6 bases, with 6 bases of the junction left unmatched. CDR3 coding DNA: TGTGCCAGCAGGAACCGGGACAGGGGGCGCGAGCAGTACTTC. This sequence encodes CASRNRDRGREQYF.

CDR3 in amino acids: CATSDLHRSGGTGELFF. CDR3 DNA: TGTGCCACCAGTGATCTGCACCGCTCTGGAGGCACCGGGGAGCTGTTTTTT. The V call is TRBV24-1, the J call TRBJ2-2; possibly TRBD2 for D (5 bases). V was clipped by 3 bases and J by 4 bases, with 17 bases between them. Germline V lookup: CDR1 KGHDR, CDR2 SFDVKD. The CDR3 runs 17 residues.

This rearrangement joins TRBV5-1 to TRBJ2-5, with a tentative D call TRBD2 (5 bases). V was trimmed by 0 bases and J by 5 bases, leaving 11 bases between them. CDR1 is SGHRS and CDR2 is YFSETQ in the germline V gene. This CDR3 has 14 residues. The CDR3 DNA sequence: TGCGCCAGCAGCTTGGCCAACCCGGGGGAGACCCAGTACTTC. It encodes CASSLANPGETQYF. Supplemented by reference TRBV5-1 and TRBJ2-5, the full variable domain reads KAGVTQTPRYLIKTRGQQVTLSCSPISGHRSVSWYQQTPGQGLQFLFEYFSETQRNKGNFPGRFSGRQFSNSRSEMNVSTLELGDSALYLCASSLANPGETQYFGPGTRLLVL.

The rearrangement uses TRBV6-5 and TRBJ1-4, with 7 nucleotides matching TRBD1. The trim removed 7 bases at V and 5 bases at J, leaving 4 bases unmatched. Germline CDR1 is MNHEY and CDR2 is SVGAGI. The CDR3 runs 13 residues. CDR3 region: CASTTGWNEKLFF. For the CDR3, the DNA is TGTGCCAGCACGACAGGGTGGAATGAAAAACTGTTTTTT.

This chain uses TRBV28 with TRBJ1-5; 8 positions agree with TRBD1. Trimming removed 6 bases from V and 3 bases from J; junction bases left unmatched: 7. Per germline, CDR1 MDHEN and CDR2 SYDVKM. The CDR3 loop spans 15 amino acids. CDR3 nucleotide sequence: TGTGCCAGCAGATCCGGGACAGGTTTCAATCAGCCCCAGCATTTT. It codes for CASRSGTGFNQPQHF.

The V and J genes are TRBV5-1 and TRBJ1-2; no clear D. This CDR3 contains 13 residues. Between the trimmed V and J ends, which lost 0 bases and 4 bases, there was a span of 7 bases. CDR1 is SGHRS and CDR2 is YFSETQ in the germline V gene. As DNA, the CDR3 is TGCGCCAGCAGCTTGGAACAGTTCTATGGCTACACCTTC. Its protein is CASSLEQFYGYTF. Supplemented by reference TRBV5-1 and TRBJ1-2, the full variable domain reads KAGVTQTPRYLIKTRGQQVTLSCSPISGHRSVSWYQQTPGQGLQFLFEYFSETQRNKGNFPGRFSGRQFSNSRSEMNVSTLELGDSALYLCASSLEQFYGYTFGSGTRLTVV.

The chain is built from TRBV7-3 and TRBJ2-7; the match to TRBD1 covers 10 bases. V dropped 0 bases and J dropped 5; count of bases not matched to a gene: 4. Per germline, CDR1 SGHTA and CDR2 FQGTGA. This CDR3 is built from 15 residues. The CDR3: CASSLTGQGSNEQYF. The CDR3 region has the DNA TGTGCCAGCAGCTTAACGGGACAGGGGTCCAACGAGCAGTACTTC.

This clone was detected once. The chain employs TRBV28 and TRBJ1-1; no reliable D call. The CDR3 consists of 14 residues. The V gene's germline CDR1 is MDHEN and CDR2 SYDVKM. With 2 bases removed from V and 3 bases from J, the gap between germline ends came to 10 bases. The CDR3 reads CASSLGATYTEAFF. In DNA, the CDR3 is TGTGCCAGCAGTTTAGGAGCCACCTACACTGAAGCTTTCTTT. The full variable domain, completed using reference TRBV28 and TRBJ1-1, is DVKVTQSSRYLVKRTGEKVFLECVQDMDHENMFWYRQDPGLGLRLIYFSYDVKMKEKGDIPEGYSVSREKKERFSLILESASTNQTSMYLCASSLGATYTEAFFGQGTRLTVV.

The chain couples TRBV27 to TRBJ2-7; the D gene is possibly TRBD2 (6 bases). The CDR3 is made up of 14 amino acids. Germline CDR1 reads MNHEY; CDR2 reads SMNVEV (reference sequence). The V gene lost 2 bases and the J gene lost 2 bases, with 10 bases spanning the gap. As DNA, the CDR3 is TGTGCCAGCAGTTTAGGAGGGGCGGCCTACGAGCAGTACTTC. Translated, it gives CASSLGGAAYEQYF.

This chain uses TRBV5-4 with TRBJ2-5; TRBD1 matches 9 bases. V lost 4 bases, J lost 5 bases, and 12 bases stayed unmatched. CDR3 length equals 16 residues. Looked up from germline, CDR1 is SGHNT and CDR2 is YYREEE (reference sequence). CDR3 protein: CASSPSPGTGLETQYF. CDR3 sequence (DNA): TGTGCCAGCAGCCCCAGTCCCGGGACAGGGTTGGAGACCCAGTACTTC.

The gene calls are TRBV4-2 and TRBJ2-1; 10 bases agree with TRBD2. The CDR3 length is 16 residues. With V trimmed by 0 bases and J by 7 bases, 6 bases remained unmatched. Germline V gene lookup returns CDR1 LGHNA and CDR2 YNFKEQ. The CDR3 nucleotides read TGTGCCAGCAGCCAAGATCGAAGCGGGGGGGAAAATGAGCAGTTCTTC. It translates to CASSQDRSGGENEQFF.

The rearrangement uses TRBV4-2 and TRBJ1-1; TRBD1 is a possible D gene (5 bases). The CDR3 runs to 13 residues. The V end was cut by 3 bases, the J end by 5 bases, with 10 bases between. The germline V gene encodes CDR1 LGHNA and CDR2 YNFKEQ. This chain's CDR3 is CASSQVGGTEAFF. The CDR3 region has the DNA TGTGCCAGCAGCCAGGTTGGGGGGACTGAAGCTTTCTTT.

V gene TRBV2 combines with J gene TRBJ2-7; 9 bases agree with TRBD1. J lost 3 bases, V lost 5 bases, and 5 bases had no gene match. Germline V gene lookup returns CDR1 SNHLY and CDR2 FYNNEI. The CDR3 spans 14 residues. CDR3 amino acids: CASSLGTGSYEQYF. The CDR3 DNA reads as TGTGCCAGCAGTTTGGGGACAGGGAGCTACGAGCAGTACTTC.

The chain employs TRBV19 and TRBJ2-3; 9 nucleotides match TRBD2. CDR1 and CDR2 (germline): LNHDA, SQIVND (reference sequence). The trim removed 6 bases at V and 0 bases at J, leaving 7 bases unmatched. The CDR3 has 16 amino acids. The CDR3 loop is CASRSGAGGSTDTQYF. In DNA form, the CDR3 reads TGTGCCAGTAGATCCGGTGCGGGGGGGAGCACAGATACGCAGTATTTT.

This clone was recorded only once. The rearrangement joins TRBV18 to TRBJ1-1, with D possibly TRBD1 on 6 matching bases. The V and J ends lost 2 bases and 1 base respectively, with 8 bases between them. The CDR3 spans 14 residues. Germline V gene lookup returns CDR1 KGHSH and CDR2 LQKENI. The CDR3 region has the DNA TGTGCCAGCTCACCAGCGACAGGGAACACTGAAGCTTTCTTT. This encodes CASSPATGNTEAFF.

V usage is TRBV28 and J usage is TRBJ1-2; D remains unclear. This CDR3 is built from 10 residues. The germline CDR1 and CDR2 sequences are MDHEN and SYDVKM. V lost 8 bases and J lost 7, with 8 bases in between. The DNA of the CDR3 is TGTGCCAGCGGCTTTCGTGGCTACACCTTC. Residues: CASGFRGYTF.

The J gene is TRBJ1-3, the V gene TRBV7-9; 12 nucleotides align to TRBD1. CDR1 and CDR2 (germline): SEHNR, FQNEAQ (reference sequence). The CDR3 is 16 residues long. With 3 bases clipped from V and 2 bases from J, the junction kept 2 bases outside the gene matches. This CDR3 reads CASSLGQGAAGNTIYF. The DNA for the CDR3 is TGTGCCAGCAGCTTGGGACAGGGGGCTGCTGGAAACACCATATATTTT.

This chain's CDR3 is CASSLAIGGRKIYEQYF. As DNA, the CDR3 is TGTGCCAGCAGCTTAGCTATCGGGGGACGGAAGATTTACGAGCAGTACTTC. The chain has TRBV11-2 and TRBJ2-7, with D possibly being TRBD2 (6 bases). Trimming stripped 1 base from V and 4 bases from J, with 20 bases between. Germline V gene sequence: CDR1 SGHAT, CDR2 FQNNGV. The CDR3 has 17 amino acids.

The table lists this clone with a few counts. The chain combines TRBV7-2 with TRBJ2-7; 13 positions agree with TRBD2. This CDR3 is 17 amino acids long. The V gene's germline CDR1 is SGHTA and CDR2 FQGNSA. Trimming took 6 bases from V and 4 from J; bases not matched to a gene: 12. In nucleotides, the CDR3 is TGTGCCAGCAGTTTGACACTAGCGGGGGGGCGGTTTTACGAGCAGTACTTC. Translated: CASSLTLAGGRFYEQYF.

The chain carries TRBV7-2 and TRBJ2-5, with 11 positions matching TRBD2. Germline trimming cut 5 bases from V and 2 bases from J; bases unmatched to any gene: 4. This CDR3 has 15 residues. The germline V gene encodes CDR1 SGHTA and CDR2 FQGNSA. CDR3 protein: CASSPGTSGQETQYF. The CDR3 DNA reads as TGTGCCAGCAGCCCAGGGACTAGCGGTCAAGAGACCCAGTACTTC.

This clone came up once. This chain's CDR3 is CASSSTGAHDSNQPQHF. As DNA, the CDR3 is TGTGCCAGCAGTTCAACAGGGGCCCATGATAGCAATCAGCCCCAGCATTTT. This chain connects TRBV28 to TRBJ1-5, with TRBD1 matching over 7 bases. With 4 bases clipped from V and 0 bases from J, the junction kept 9 bases outside the gene matches. CDR3 length: 17 residues. The germline CDR1 and CDR2 sequences are MDHEN and SYDVKM. The whole variable domain, filled in from reference TRBV28 and TRBJ1-5, reads DVKVTQSSRYLVKRTGEKVFLECVQDMDHENMFWYRQDPGLGLRLIYFSYDVKMKEKGDIPEGYSVSREKKERFSLILESASTNQTSMYLCASSSTGAHDSNQPQHFGDGTRLSIL.

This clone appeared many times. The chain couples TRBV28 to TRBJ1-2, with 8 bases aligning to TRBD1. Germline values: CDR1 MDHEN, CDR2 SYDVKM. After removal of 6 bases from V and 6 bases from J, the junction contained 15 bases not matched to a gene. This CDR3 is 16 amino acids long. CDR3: CASRFANSGGLDGYTF. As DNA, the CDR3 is TGTGCCAGCAGATTCGCAAACTCAGGGGGCTTAGATGGCTACACCTTC.

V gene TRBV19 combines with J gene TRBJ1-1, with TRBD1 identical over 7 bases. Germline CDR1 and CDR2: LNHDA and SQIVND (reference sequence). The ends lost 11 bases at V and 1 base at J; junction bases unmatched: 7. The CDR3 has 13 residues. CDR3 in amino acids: CASHGTANTEAFF. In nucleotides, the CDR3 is TGTGCCTCTCACGGGACAGCGAACACTGAAGCTTTCTTT.

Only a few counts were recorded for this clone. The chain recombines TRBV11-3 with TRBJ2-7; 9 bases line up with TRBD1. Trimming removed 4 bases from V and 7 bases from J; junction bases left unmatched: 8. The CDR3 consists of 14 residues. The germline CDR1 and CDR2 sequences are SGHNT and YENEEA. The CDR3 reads CASSWTGDGGEQYF. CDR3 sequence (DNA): TGTGCCAGCAGCTGGACAGGGGACGGGGGAGAGCAGTACTTC.

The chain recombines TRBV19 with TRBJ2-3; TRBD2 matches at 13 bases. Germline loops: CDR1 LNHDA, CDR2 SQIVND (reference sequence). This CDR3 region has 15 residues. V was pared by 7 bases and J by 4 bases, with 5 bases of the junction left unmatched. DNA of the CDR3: TGTGCCAGTACCTCCACTAGCGGGAGGGCAGATACGCAGTATTTT. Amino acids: CASTSTSGRADTQYF.

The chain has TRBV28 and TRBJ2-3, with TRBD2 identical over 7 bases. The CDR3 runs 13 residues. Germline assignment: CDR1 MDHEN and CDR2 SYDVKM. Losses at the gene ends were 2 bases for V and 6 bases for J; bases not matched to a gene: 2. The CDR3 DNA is TGTGCCAGCAGTTTAGCGGGGGTTGATACGCAGTATTTT. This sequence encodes CASSLAGVDTQYF.